This is a list of T cell receptor beta chains from one sample in a study of response to subunit inactivated influenza vaccine. TCRdb analysed the RT-PCR reads with MiXCR anew, one entry per CDR3 protein. The sample carries 650,000 or so distinct CDR3 sequences, about 15% recorded once. This sample comprised PBMCs from blood, obtained about 14 days before vaccination. These receptors came from a man aged 50 or older who received an inactivated influenza vaccine. The conserved cysteine and the conserved F or W are not part of the CDR3 here. Expanded clones are given a class, and other clones once, few, many or no size at all.

CDR3 length	V gene	J gene	clone size	CDR3 protein
11	TRBV27	TRBJ1-6	-	ASTRVLNSPLH
15	TRBV4-2	TRBJ2-1	-	ASSQDHAGVSYNEQF
12	TRBV6-2/TRBV6-3	TRBJ1-1	few	ASSREGLITEAF
12	TRBV9	TRBJ2-1	few	ASSVGAVGNEQF
13	TRBV6-1	TRBJ2-7	few	ASRTGGASSYEQY
9	TRBV12-3/TRBV12-4	TRBJ2-1	many	ASSQGDEQF
13	TRBV12-3/TRBV12-4	TRBJ2-1	few	ASSTSGRRYNEQF
13	TRBV12-3/TRBV12-4	TRBJ2-3	few	ASRAAGQVTDTQY
14	TRBV3-1	TRBJ2-1	few	ASSQTGRLMYNEQF
14	TRBV20-1	TRBJ2-7	few	SARDIRTSGTYEQY
13	TRBV4-3	TRBJ2-2	-	ASSPGGVRAGELF
12	TRBV3-1	TRBJ2-1	few	ASSPRVGGNEQF
12	TRBV6-2/TRBV6-3	TRBJ2-3	few	ASCGSVEADTQY
13	TRBV5-5	TRBJ2-1	few	ASSMTGTSYNEQF
12	TRBV4-3	TRBJ1-5	few	ASSQAVNNQPQH
12	TRBV29-1	TRBJ2-3	-	SVEKGQPGDTQY
12	TRBV7-6	TRBJ2-5	few	ASSTPGVWETQY
12	TRBV20-1	TRBJ2-7	-	SASESGLAYEQY
13	TRBV12-3/TRBV12-4	TRBJ2-1	-	ASSSPGQGLNEQF
14	TRBV10-3	TRBJ2-7	-	AISAPPTVRSYEQY
13	TRBV12-3/TRBV12-4	TRBJ2-1	-	ASSLSGLLYNEQF
13	TRBV27	TRBJ2-3	-	ASSRTGGAGYTQY
12	TRBV14	TRBJ2-4	few	ASSPTLGVDIQY
12	TRBV20-1	TRBJ2-6	-	SARTEAGANVLT
12	TRBV9	TRBJ1-1	-	ASNQGGPNTEAF
10	TRBV11-2	TRBJ1-5	-	ASSLAGLPQH
14	TRBV5-1	TRBJ2-5	-	ASSLYPSGVPETQY
15	TRBV5-6	TRBJ2-1	-	ASSLGGLGQGYNEQF
13	TRBV7-2	TRBJ1-4	many	ASSSPRGQNEKLF
11	TRBV3-1	TRBJ1-2	many	ASSQVLGGGYT
12	TRBV4-2	TRBJ1-2	few	ASSQLGVFYGYT
12	TRBV7-2	TRBJ1-5	-	ASSLAPGVQPQH
14	TRBV20-1	TRBJ2-7	few	SAVGTSGRGSYEQY
12	TRBV2	TRBJ1-4	few	ASRSTGAHEKLF
11	TRBV2	TRBJ2-5	-	ASSKDATETQY
13	TRBV7-9	TRBJ2-3	many	ASSKGLAGTDTQY
14	TRBV29-1	TRBJ2-2	-	SVEIRGKGNTGELF
12	TRBV20-1	TRBJ1-5	-	SANSELSNQPQH
12	TRBV28	TRBJ1-2	many	ASSLGRTVYGYT
14	TRBV21-1	TRBJ1-3	-	ASSKAGRASGNTIY
13	TRBV6-2/TRBV6-3	TRBJ1-6	-	ASSPETGTNSPLH
13	TRBV2	TRBJ1-2	-	ASSRDLRTYYGYT
13	TRBV15	TRBJ2-7	few	ATSRGGGSAEEQY
13	TRBV5-1	TRBJ1-1	many	ASSLEGTGNTEAF
13	TRBV5-1	TRBJ2-3	many	ASSQGQGVADTQY
11	TRBV20-1	TRBJ1-6	-	SASKQNNSPLH
10	TRBV12-3/TRBV12-4	TRBJ1-5	few	ASSSSDRRRH
15	TRBV28	TRBJ2-1	many	ASSSFTGTGDFHEQF
15	TRBV12-3/TRBV12-4	TRBJ2-6	-	ASTPVQGAEGANVLT
15	TRBV7-2	TRBJ1-4	many	ASSLFALAATNEKLF
12	TRBV24-1	TRBJ2-1	few	ATSDLNSEDEQF